These T cell receptor beta chains were read from a single sample in a study of shared clonotypes between healthy human individuals. Profiled with immunoSEQ multiplex PCR; TCRdb holds only in-frame clones, not every one. This table holds over 950,000 clones, around three quarters found once. What was sequenced was memory CD4+ T cells from PBMCs. The origin of the receptors is a man younger than 35 in good health. Some clones in this sample may be carry-over from other donors' samples. CDR3s include the opening cysteine and the closing phenylalanine or tryptophan. A D gene is named only where the DNA matches it firmly. The size of a clone is reported for some rows only, either as once, few or many, or as a class for expanded clones.

v_gene: TRBV11-2
abundance: -
d_gene: TRBD2
j_gene: TRBJ2-7
len: 14
CDR3aa: CASQGLAGTYEQYF
CDR3nt: TGTGCCAGCCAGGGCCTAGCGGGCACCTACGAGCAGTACTTC

v_gene: TRBV13
abundance: -
d_gene: -
j_gene: TRBJ2-1
len: 16
CDR3aa: CASSALARSSYNEQFF
CDR3nt: TGTGCCAGCAGCGCGCTAGCGCGAAGCTCCTACAATGAGCAGTTCTTC

v_gene: TRBV30
abundance: -
d_gene: TRBD1
j_gene: TRBJ1-6
len: 13
CDR3aa: CAGQVNHNSPLHF
CDR3nt: TGTGCCGGACAGGTGAACCATAATTCACCCCTCCACTTT

v_gene: TRBV7-9
abundance: -
d_gene: -
j_gene: TRBJ1-4
len: 15
CDR3aa: CASGSGTPTNEKLFF
CDR3nt: TGTGCCAGCGGTTCGGGGACACCAACTAATGAAAAACTGTTTTTT

v_gene: TRBV19
abundance: -
d_gene: -
j_gene: TRBJ2-1
len: 13
CDR3aa: CASSIGGDNEQFF
CDR3nt: TGTGCCAGTAGTATAGGGGGGGACAATGAGCAGTTCTTC

v_gene: TRBV2
abundance: -
d_gene: -
j_gene: TRBJ2-5
len: 13
CDR3aa: CASSEPRQETQYF
CDR3nt: TGTGCCAGCAGTGAGCCGAGGCAAGAGACCCAGTACTTC

v_gene: TRBV9
abundance: -
d_gene: -
j_gene: TRBJ2-7
len: 15
CDR3aa: CASSVAAGPSYEQYF
CDR3nt: TGTGCCAGCAGCGTAGCGGCCGGACCCTCCTACGAGCAGTACTTC

v_gene: TRBV2
abundance: -
d_gene: TRBD1
j_gene: TRBJ2-7
len: 16
CDR3aa: CASSGTAGTANFEQYF
CDR3nt: TGTGCCAGCAGTGGAACGGCCGGGACAGCAAACTTCGAGCAGTACTTC

v_gene: TRBV5-1
abundance: -
d_gene: -
j_gene: TRBJ2-7
len: 16
CDR3aa: CASSLASGPGSYEQYF
CDR3nt: TGCGCCAGCAGCTTGGCCTCGGGACCGGGTTCCTACGAGCAGTACTTC

v_gene: TRBV6-6
abundance: -
d_gene: TRBD1
j_gene: TRBJ1-5
len: 15
CDR3aa: CASSRGQGANQPQHF
CDR3nt: TGTGCCAGCAGCAGGGGACAGGGGGCCAATCAGCCCCAGCATTTT

v_gene: TRBV5-8
abundance: -
d_gene: -
j_gene: TRBJ2-1
len: 12
CDR3aa: CASSLSIHEQFF
CDR3nt: TGTGCCAGCAGCTTATCTATTCATGAGCAGTTCTTC

v_gene: TRBV28
abundance: -
d_gene: -
j_gene: TRBJ1-1
len: 15
CDR3aa: CASSPLKGFYTEAFF
CDR3nt: TGTGCCAGCAGCCCCCTAAAGGGTTTTTACACTGAAGCTTTCTTT

v_gene: TRBV7-2
abundance: -
d_gene: TRBD2
j_gene: TRBJ2-1
len: 15
CDR3aa: CASSLVAGPGNEQFF
CDR3nt: TGTGCCAGCAGCTTAGTAGCGGGCCCAGGGAATGAGCAGTTCTTC

v_gene: TRBV2
abundance: -
d_gene: -
j_gene: TRBJ2-2
len: 13
CDR3aa: CASRSDLGGELFF
CDR3nt: TGTGCCAGCAGATCGGACCTCGGCGGGGAGCTGTTTTTT

v_gene: TRBV4-2
abundance: -
d_gene: -
j_gene: TRBJ2-2
len: 13
CDR3aa: CASSQEYTGELFF
CDR3nt: TGTGCCAGCAGCCAAGAGTACACCGGGGAGCTGTTTTTT

v_gene: TRBV18
abundance: -
d_gene: TRBD1
j_gene: TRBJ1-4
len: 14
CDR3aa: CASSPTGGREKLFF
CDR3nt: TGTGCCAGCTCACCGACAGGGGGTCGGGAAAAACTGTTTTTT

v_gene: TRBV28
abundance: -
d_gene: -
j_gene: TRBJ1-2
len: 12
CDR3aa: CASSSPTGGYTF
CDR3nt: TGTGCCAGCAGTTCTCCGACCGGTGGCTACACCTTC

v_gene: TRBV6-1
abundance: -
d_gene: -
j_gene: TRBJ2-7
len: 15
CDR3aa: CASSEFHGRSYEQYF
CDR3nt: TGTGCCAGCAGTGAATTCCATGGACGGTCCTACGAGCAGTACTTC

v_gene: TRBV2
abundance: few
d_gene: -
j_gene: TRBJ2-3
len: 13
CDR3aa: CATATGQGNTQYF
CDR3nt: TGTGCCACCGCAACCGGTCAAGGGAATACGCAGTATTTT

v_gene: TRBV29-1
abundance: -
d_gene: TRBD2
j_gene: TRBJ2-3
len: 14
CDR3aa: CSARGLAGGDTQYF
CDR3nt: TGCAGCGCTCGCGGGCTAGCGGGAGGGGATACGCAGTATTTT

v_gene: TRBV28
abundance: few
d_gene: -
j_gene: TRBJ1-5
len: 16
CDR3aa: CASSPSLPGGNQPQHF
CDR3nt: TGTGCCAGCAGTCCCAGCCTCCCTGGAGGCAATCAGCCCCAGCATTTT

v_gene: TRBV29-1
abundance: -
d_gene: -
j_gene: TRBJ2-1
len: 12
CDR3aa: CSAMTGSVEQFF
CDR3nt: TGCAGCGCCATGACGGGAAGTGTTGAGCAGTTCTTC

v_gene: TRBV30
abundance: -
d_gene: -
j_gene: TRBJ2-3
len: 12
CDR3aa: CAFEMGLAPGHF
CDR3nt: TGTGCCTTTGAAATGGGCCTCGCTCCAGGCCACTTT

v_gene: TRBV5-1
abundance: -
d_gene: -
j_gene: TRBJ2-7
len: 13
CDR3aa: CASSLGQVDEQYF
CDR3nt: TGCGCCAGCAGCTTGGGTCAGGTTGACGAGCAGTACTTC

v_gene: TRBV6-5
abundance: -
d_gene: -
j_gene: TRBJ1-4
len: 14
CDR3aa: CASSYSVVNEKLFF
CDR3nt: TGTGCCAGCAGTTACTCAGTGGTGAATGAAAAACTGTTTTTT

v_gene: TRBV4-1
abundance: -
d_gene: -
j_gene: TRBJ2-1
len: 15
CDR3aa: CASSQERVISNEQFF
CDR3nt: TGCGCCAGCAGCCAAGAGCGGGTTATTAGCAATGAGCAGTTCTTC

v_gene: TRBV2
abundance: -
d_gene: TRBD2
j_gene: TRBJ2-7
len: 14
CDR3aa: CASRMGGIGYEQYF
CDR3nt: TGTGCCAGCAGGATGGGAGGGATCGGTTACGAGCAGTACTTC

v_gene: TRBV5-6
abundance: -
d_gene: -
j_gene: TRBJ2-3
len: 14
CDR3aa: CASSPLSGTDTQYF
CDR3nt: TGTGCCAGCAGCCCATTATCGGGCACAGATACGCAGTATTTT

v_gene: TRBV27
abundance: -
d_gene: -
j_gene: TRBJ2-1
len: 17
CDR3aa: CASSLPGAASTYNEQFF
CDR3nt: TGTGCCAGCAGCCTACCGGGCGCAGCCTCGACCTACAATGAGCAGTTCTTC

v_gene: TRBV7-3
abundance: -
d_gene: -
j_gene: TRBJ2-2
len: 14
CDR3aa: CASSLSGGPGELFF
CDR3nt: TGTGCCAGCAGCTTAAGTGGAGGGCCCGGGGAGCTGTTTTTT

v_gene: TRBV5-1
abundance: -
d_gene: -
j_gene: TRBJ2-7
len: 15
CDR3aa: CASSLANGYSYEQYF
CDR3nt: TGCGCCAGCAGCTTGGCCAACGGATACTCCTACGAGCAGTACTTC

v_gene: TRBV7-6
abundance: -
d_gene: -
j_gene: TRBJ2-5
len: 15
CDR3aa: CASSFFRAKEETQYF
CDR3nt: TGTGCCAGCAGCTTTTTCAGGGCGAAGGAAGAGACCCAGTACTTC

v_gene: TRBV12-5
abundance: -
d_gene: TRBD1
j_gene: TRBJ1-2
len: 11
CDR3aa: CASGLIQGVTF
CDR3nt: TGTGCTAGTGGTTTGATACAGGGGGTTACCTTC

v_gene: TRBV7-2
abundance: -
d_gene: -
j_gene: TRBJ2-3
len: 15
CDR3aa: CASSLDTRAGDTQYF
CDR3nt: TGTGCCAGCAGCTTAGATACGAGAGCAGGAGATACGCAGTATTTT

v_gene: TRBV7-3
abundance: -
d_gene: TRBD1
j_gene: TRBJ1-2
len: 15
CDR3aa: CASRQARDRVYGYTF
CDR3nt: TGTGCCAGCAGACAAGCCCGGGACAGGGTGTATGGCTACACCTTC

v_gene: TRBV28
abundance: -
d_gene: -
j_gene: TRBJ2-5
len: 14
CDR3aa: CASSLERIRETQYF
CDR3nt: TGTGCCAGCAGTTTGGAGCGGATCCGGGAGACCCAGTACTTC

v_gene: TRBV7-2
abundance: -
d_gene: TRBD2
j_gene: TRBJ2-7
len: 12
CDR3aa: CASSTSGYEQYF
CDR3nt: TGTGCCAGCAGCACTAGCGGGTACGAGCAGTACTTC